The clone carrying this TCR beta chain has ten or more counts. This entry belongs to a study of blood T cells in healthy people across ages. Using a J-beta primer mix together with a sample-barcoded 5' primer, a second PCR was run for roughly 7 to 12 cycles. TCRdb reprocessed the 5' RACE reads via MiXCR and lists one record per CDR3 protein. Found here are 850,000 to 1,000,000 distinct CDR3 sequences, roughly 50% of them singletons; the top ten hold around 15%. J gave up 4 bases and V 4 bases, and 2 bases lay outside the gene matches. Germline V gives CDR1 MGHRA, CDR2 YSYEKL. The CDR3 is made up of 13 amino acids.

This clonotype was sampled from a man under 40 in good health. Sequencing was done on a sample of blood. The chain is built from TRBV4-1 and TRBJ1-2; 8 nucleotides align to TRBD1. The DNA for the CDR3 is TGCGCCAGCAGCCCACAGGGGGTCTATGGCTACACCTTC. Amino acid sequence: CASSPQGVYGYTF.